A single sample gave rise to the 22 T cell receptor beta chains below, sequenced in a study of T cells in Graves' hyperthyroidism and ophthalmopathy. The CDR3 regions of TCR beta were amplified from RNA transcripts. RT-PCR in the first round (using the HTBI primer set) targeted the TCR CDR3. TCRdb called the multiplex PCR reads again in MiXCR, with one record for every CDR3 protein. The table shows about 660,000 distinct CDR3 sequences, with roughly 45% occurring only once. The sequenced material came from peripheral blood or thyroid tissue (not recorded which). These receptors were taken from an adult man with Graves' disease, either hyperthyroidism or ophthalmopathy (not recorded which).

The chain employs TRBV12-3 or TRBV12-4 and TRBJ2-5, with 9 bases fitting TRBD2. The CDR3 is made up of 16 amino acids. Trimming removed 5 bases from V and 4 bases from J; junction bases left unmatched: 11. The CDR3 loop reads CASSRILAGPPETQYF. Here the CDR3 DNA reads TGTGCCAGCAGTCGAATACTAGCGGGTCCCCCAGAGACCCAGTACTTC.

CDR3 DNA sequence: TGTGCCAGCAGTTCGGAGGGCCGGGAAGAGACCCAGTACTTC. Translating gives CASSSEGREETQYF. V is TRBV6-5 and J is TRBJ2-5; tentatively, D is TRBD2 (6 bases). Deletions cut 4 bases from V and 3 bases from J, with 12 bases between. CDR3 size: 14 residues. The germline gives CDR1 MNHEY, CDR2 SVGAGI.

In this sample, this clonotype turned up many times. The gene calls are TRBV5-1 and TRBJ1-2; 8 positions agree with TRBD1. This CDR3 is 12 amino acids long. Per germline, CDR1 SGHRS and CDR2 YFSETQ. V shed 4 bases, J shed 7 bases, and the junction held 3 bases outside the gene matches. In DNA form, the CDR3 reads TGCGCCAGCAGCACGGGACAGGCTGGCTACACCTTC. It translates to CASSTGQAGYTF.

The genes are TRBV4-1 and TRBJ1-5, with D possibly TRBD1 on 6 matching bases. The CDR3 covers 16 residues. From germline, CDR1 is MGHRA and CDR2 YSYEKL. Trimming took off 1 base at V and 1 base at J, with 11 bases between the two ends. The CDR3 bases are TGCGCCAGCAGCCAAGTTCAGGGGCGAAGCAATCAGCCCCAGCATTTT. Encoded protein: CASSQVQGRSNQPQHF.

The genes are TRBV29-1 and TRBJ2-1, with a weak D call TRBD2 (7 bases). Looked up from germline, CDR1 is SQVTM and CDR2 is ANQGSEA. Trimming removed 6 bases at V and 8 bases at J, with 20 bases between. There are 14 residues in the CDR3. The DNA of the CDR3 is TGCAGCGTCGCGGGGTGGGGGGGCACGGATGAGCAGTTCTTC. Its protein is CSVAGWGGTDEQFF.

This chain connects TRBV20-1 to TRBJ2-3; D possibly uses TRBD1 or TRBD2 (5 bases each). V was shortened by 0 bases and J by 2 bases, with 9 bases between the two germline ends. Germline V gene data show CDR1 as DFQATT and CDR2 as SNEGSKA (reference sequence). The length of the CDR3 is 14 residues. The CDR3 DNA reads as TGCAGTGCTAGAGAGGGGGTGAACACAGATACGCAGTATTTT. It specifies CSAREGVNTDTQYF.

This clonotype showed up just a few times. The rearrangement uses TRBV7-9 and TRBJ2-7; either TRBD1 or TRBD2 may supply D (6 bases each). Germline values: CDR1 SEHNR, CDR2 FQNEAQ (reference sequence). This CDR3 contains 16 residues. Trimming stripped 3 bases from V and 5 bases from J, with 20 bases between. The chain's CDR3 is CASSFVRGTRRDEQYF. The CDR3 coding sequence is TGTGCCAGCAGCTTCGTACGGGGGACAAGACGGGACGAGCAGTACTTC.

This sequence joins TRBV5-4 and TRBJ2-7; 8 positions match TRBD2. V dropped 0 bases and J dropped 3; count of bases not matched to a gene: 2. CDR3 length equals 14 residues. From germline, CDR1 is SGHNT and CDR2 YYREEE (reference sequence). CDR3 bases: TGTGCCAGCAGCTTGGAACTAGCGGACTACGAGCAGTACTTC. This sequence encodes CASSLELADYEQYF.

The chain links TRBV5-1 to TRBJ1-5; TRBD1 matches 9 bases. This CDR3 has 14 amino acids. The trim removed 2 bases at V and 14 bases at J, leaving 11 bases unmatched. The germline V gene has CDR1 SGHRS and CDR2 YFSETQ. Here the CDR3 DNA reads TGCGCCAGCAGCTTTTACCGGGACAGGGATTATGAGCATTTT. It specifies CASSFYRDRDYEHF.

This clonotype appeared a single time. The rearrangement joins TRBV7-8 to TRBJ1-5, with D possibly TRBD1 on 6 matching bases. The CDR3 runs 16 residues. The V end lost 1 base, the J end lost 0 bases, and 10 bases lay between the germline ends. Germline loops: CDR1 SGHVS, CDR2 FQNEAQ. The CDR3 loop reads CASSLVTGDSNQPQHF. The CDR3 DNA reads as TGTGCCAGCAGCTTAGTGACAGGAGATAGCAATCAGCCCCAGCATTTT.

This clonotype was detected ten times or more. The chain carries TRBV29-1 and TRBJ1-1; D gene ambiguous. The CDR3 totals 11 residues. V lost 4 bases and J 6 bases, leaving 9 bases between the germline ends. Germline CDR1 SQVTM, CDR2 ANQGSEA. CDR3 nucleotide sequence: TGCAGCGTTGTCTCGGGCTCTGAAGCTTTCTTT. It specifies CSVVSGSEAFF.

This clonotype has a handful of counts. The chain is built from TRBV11-2 and TRBJ1-4; D gene uncertain. The V and J ends lost 1 base and 10 bases respectively, with 10 bases between them. Looked up from germline, CDR1 is SGHAT and CDR2 is FQNNGV. The CDR3 has 13 residues. In DNA form, the CDR3 reads TGTGCCAGCAGCTTAGGGAACTTGGGAAAACTGTTTTTT. As protein: CASSLGNLGKLFF.

This chain connects TRBV7-6 to TRBJ1-4; D is unclear. V lost 2 bases to trimming and J lost 0 bases, with 16 bases between them. The CDR3 spans 18 residues. CDR1 SGHVS and CDR2 FNYEAQ come from the germline V gene. CDR3: CASSLYRRKTATNEKLFF. The CDR3 DNA is TGTGCCAGCAGCTTATATCGGCGGAAAACTGCAACTAATGAAAAACTGTTTTTT.

This chain links TRBV4-1 with TRBJ1-4, with 7 bases that match TRBD1. Losses at the gene ends were 2 bases for V and 8 bases for J; bases not matched to a gene: 5. Germline loops: CDR1 MGHRA, CDR2 YSYEKL. This CDR3 region has 14 residues. The DNA for the CDR3 is TGCGCCAGCAGCCAAACGAGGGGGCACGAAAAACTGTTTTTT. This gives the protein CASSQTRGHEKLFF.

In its sample, this clonotype was seen a few times. The chain recombines TRBV20-1 with TRBJ1-5; D gene uncertain. The CDR3 contains 15 residues. V was trimmed by 6 bases and J by 3 bases, leaving 18 bases between them. Germline CDR1 DFQATT, CDR2 SNEGSKA (reference sequence). The CDR3, as DNA: TGCAGTGCCGCCGAGGAGGTCGGGTCCAATCAGCCCCAGCATTTT. This codes for CSAAEEVGSNQPQHF.

This chain connects TRBV25-1 to TRBJ1-6, with 9 bases fitting TRBD1. V was clipped by 8 bases and J by 10 bases; unmatched bases: 18. This CDR3 has 17 amino acids. Per germline, CDR1 MGHDK and CDR2 SYGVNS. The DNA for the CDR3 is TGTGCCAGCTCACCAGAACTGTTGGGACAGGGCGGCTCACCCCTCCACTTT. Its translation is CASSPELLGQGGSPLHF. Variable domain in full (rest from reference TRBV25-1 and TRBJ1-6): EADIYQTPRYLVIGTGKKITLECSQTMGHDKMYWYQQDPGMELHLIHYSYGVNSTEKGDLSSESTVSRIRTEHFPLTLESARPSHTSQYLCASSPELLGQGGSPLHFGNGTRLTVT.

This clonotype occurred many times. The chain is built from TRBV7-8 and TRBJ1-1; D is perhaps TRBD1 (5 bases). The V gene's germline CDR1 is SGHVS and CDR2 FQNEAQ. The CDR3 is 14 residues long. V was cut by 5 bases and J by 0 bases, with 10 bases left in between. DNA of the CDR3: TGTGCCAGCAGCAAAACAGGAGTGAACACTGAAGCTTTCTTT. Translated, it gives CASSKTGVNTEAFF.

This clonotype was counted at least ten times. The chain links TRBV10-3 to TRBJ1-4, with a tentative D call TRBD1 (6 bases). This CDR3 region has 14 residues. CDR1 and CDR2 (germline): ENHRY, SYGVKD. Trimming shortened V by 2 bases and J by 7 bases, and 11 bases separated the two germline ends. The CDR3 coding sequence is TGTGCCATCAGTGAGGCAGGGGATCGTGAAAAACTGTTTTTT. Its translation is CAISEAGDREKLFF.

This chain connects TRBV24-1 to TRBJ1-1; 8 bases line up with TRBD1. Per germline, CDR1 KGHDR and CDR2 SFDVKD. The CDR3 covers 13 residues. The CDR3 nucleotides are TGTGCTCCGCCCTTCGACAGGGGAACTGAAGCTTTCTTT. It yields the protein CAPPFDRGTEAFF.

To note about this clonotype: At one of its ends the junction is not consistent with the germline gene, which may arise from a read error. The chain uses TRBV19 and TRBJ1-1; D not resolved. Looked up from germline, CDR1 is LNHDA and CDR2 is SQIVND (reference sequence). The CDR3 totals 13 residues. In DNA, the CDR3 is TGTACCAGTAGTAGAACAGAGAACACTGAAGCTTTCTTT. Translation gives CTSSRTENTEAFF.

Concerning this clonotype: This may be a read error: a much more frequent sequence differs by one nucleotide. The V gene is TRBV7-9, the J gene TRBJ1-3, with D unresolved. Germline lookup yields CDR1 SEHNR and CDR2 FQNEAQ (reference sequence). The V gene lost 4 bases and the J gene lost 1 base, with 8 bases spanning the gap. There are 14 residues in the CDR3. CDR3 coding DNA: TGTGCCAGCAGCTCGATGGGTTCTGGAAACACCATATATTTT. Translated, it gives CASSSMGSGNTIYF.

The DNA of the CDR3 is TGTGCCAGCAGGCAGACAGGTCCTGAAAACACCATATATTTT. Translation: CASRQTGPENTIYF. The chain joins TRBV19 to TRBJ1-3; TRBD1 might be the D (6 bases). The CDR3 consists of 14 residues. Germline V gene lookup returns CDR1 LNHDA and CDR2 SQIVND (reference sequence). Trimming left V 9 bases short and J 6 bases short, with 18 bases between.